Below, 22 T cell receptor beta chains from the same sample are listed, as sequenced in a study of Ad26.COV2.S vaccination and SARS-CoV-2 variants. TCRdb keeps only in-frame clones here, not all; method: immunoSEQ multiplex PCR. The sample holds about 410,000 clones, around nine tenths seen once. Treatment noted: 15 to 20 received Ad26.COV2.S at low or high dose, single or two shots; roughly 5 received placebo; per-sample allocation not given. Material that was analyzed had been drawn on day 63 after the first vaccine or placebo injection. The material was peripheral blood, obtained in a trial of Ad26.COV2.S vaccine versus placebo. Source of these receptors: a person aged 18-60 years who received the Ad26.COV2.S COVID-19 vaccine or a placebo.

This sequence joins TRBV21-1 and TRBJ1-6. TRBV21-1 is a pseudogene. The CDR3 is 16 amino acids. CDR3 in DNA: TGTGCCAGCAGCAAAGCCGCCGAGGGACGGAATTCACCCCTCCACTTT. Protein sequence: CASSKAAEGRNSPLHF.

The chain employs TRBV5-1 and TRBJ1-1; D unclear. Trimming left V 4 bases short and J 2 bases short, with 9 bases between. This CDR3 comprises 13 residues. CDR1 and CDR2 from the germline V gene are SGHRS and YFSETQ. CDR3 DNA sequence: TGCGCCAGCAGCCCAACCTTAAACACTGAAGCTTTCTTT. Its protein product is CASSPTLNTEAFF.

The chain has TRBV10-3 and TRBJ1-2; 8 positions match TRBD1. The CDR3 is 15 amino acids. The V gene end was trimmed by 6 bases and the J gene end by 3 bases; junction bases not matched to a gene: 9. Germline V gene data show CDR1 as ENHRY and CDR2 as SYGVKD. The CDR3 loop is CAISLSDRVDYGYTF. CDR3 DNA sequence: TGTGCCATCAGCCTTTCGGACAGGGTCGACTATGGCTACACCTTC.

The genes are TRBV4-1 and TRBJ2-1; TRBD1 is a possible D gene (6 bases). The CDR3 is 14 residues long. Trimming took 5 bases from V and 5 from J, leaving 13 bases between them. The germline CDR1 and CDR2 sequences are MGHRA and YSYEKL. DNA of the CDR3: TGCGCCAGCAGCACCCGGACAGCCGACAATGAGCAGTTCTTC. It translates to CASSTRTADNEQFF.

The DNA of the CDR3 is TGTGCCAGCAGCTTTCGGGGGACAGGGGGGAATGAGCAGTTCTTC. This codes for CASSFRGTGGNEQFF. V usage is TRBV7-9 and J usage is TRBJ2-1; TRBD1 agrees at 11 bases. This CDR3 spans 15 amino acids. Losses at the gene ends were 3 bases for V and 7 bases for J; bases not matched to a gene: 5. Germline CDR1 SEHNR, CDR2 FQNEAQ (reference sequence).

The V call is TRBV2, the J call TRBJ2-6; D unresolved. The germline V gene encodes CDR1 SNHLY and CDR2 FYNNEI. The germline V and J ends were trimmed by 6 bases and 6 bases, with 12 bases remaining between them. CDR3 length: 14 residues. For the CDR3, the DNA is TGTGCCAGCAGAGAGCTTATGGTGGCCAACGTCCTGACTTTC. Translation: CASRELMVANVLTF.

The chain has TRBV6-2 or TRBV6-3 and TRBJ2-1; 8 bases map to TRBD2. This CDR3 has 18 amino acids. Trimming at V came to 2 bases and at J to 10 bases, leaving 19 bases not matched to a gene. Germline values: CDR1 MNHEY, CDR2 SVGEGT. CDR3 nucleotides: TGTGCCAGCAGTTACAATACCTTGGCGGGGGGCCGGGTAAGGGAGCAGTTCTTC. Amino acid sequence: CASSYNTLAGGRVREQFF.

The V and J genes are TRBV6-5 and TRBJ1-1; D call uncertain. The CDR3 runs 14 residues. Germline V lookup: CDR1 MNHEY, CDR2 SVGAGI. Trimming cost V 0 bases and J 2 bases, with 7 bases left between them. The CDR3 loop reads CASSYSEFNTEAFF. Here the CDR3 DNA reads TGTGCCAGCAGTTACTCCGAATTTAACACTGAAGCTTTCTTT.

This clone occurred once. The J gene is TRBJ2-7, the V gene TRBV21-1; the table's D call of TRBD2 was not tested on the DNA. TRBV21-1 is recorded as a pseudogene. The CDR3 extends over 14 amino acids. Here the CDR3 reads CASSKRVSRLEQYF. The CDR3 coding sequence is TGTGCCAGCAGCAAACGGGTAAGTCGCCTCGAGCAGTACTTC.

The chain joins TRBV2 to TRBJ2-1; 13 nucleotides line up with TRBD2. This CDR3 spans 17 amino acids. Looked up from germline, CDR1 is SNHLY and CDR2 is FYNNEI. The J segment lost 5 bases and the V segment lost 9 bases, leaving 13 bases of the junction unmatched. The CDR3 reads CASKSGTSGNTHNEQFF. CDR3 sequence (DNA): TGTGCCAGTAAATCCGGGACTAGCGGGAACACTCACAATGAGCAGTTCTTC. Complete variable domain (other parts from reference TRBV2 and TRBJ2-1): EPEVTQTPSHQVTQMGQEVILRCVPISNHLYFYWYRQILGQKVEFLVSFYNNEISEKSEIFDDQFSVERPDGSNFTLKIRSTKLEDSAMYFCASKSGTSGNTHNEQFFGPGTRLTVL.

This clone was counted once. V and J are TRBV7-2 and TRBJ2-3; 8 bases fit TRBD1. From germline, CDR1 is SGHTA and CDR2 FQGNSA. CDR3 length: 14 amino acids. V trimming: 1 base; J trimming: 5 bases; junction bases outside the gene matches: 2. The CDR3 DNA reads as TGTGCCAGCAGCTTAGGTACAGGGGGAGATACGCAGTATTTT. Amino acid sequence: CASSLGTGGDTQYF.

The chain employs TRBV7-9 and TRBJ1-6, with D maybe TRBD1 (6 bases). CDR1 is SEHNR and CDR2 is FQNEAQ in the germline V gene (reference sequence). There are 16 residues in the CDR3. Between the trimmed V and J ends, which lost 2 bases and 7 bases, there was a span of 15 bases. CDR3 bases: TGTGCCAGCAGCTTATGGCCGGGGGCGGGCAATTCACCCCTCCACTTT. Encoded protein: CASSLWPGAGNSPLHF.

The V call is TRBV10-3, the J call TRBJ1-2, with D possibly TRBD1 on 5 matching bases. The CDR3 is 16 residues long. CDR1 and CDR2 from the germline V gene are ENHRY and SYGVKD. V lost 4 bases, J lost 3 bases, and 18 bases lay in between. CDR3 protein: CAISATPGRADYGYTF. The CDR3 DNA reads as TGTGCCATCAGTGCAACCCCGGGGCGGGCTGACTATGGCTACACCTTC.

This clone came up a few times. The V call is TRBV6-5, the J call TRBJ2-2; D remains unclear. The V end was cut by 1 base, the J end by 8 bases, with 5 bases between. From germline, CDR1 is MNHEY and CDR2 SVGAGI. CDR3 length: 12 residues. DNA for the CDR3: TGTGCCAGCAGTTACTTGAGGGGGGAGCTGTTTTTT. Residues: CASSYLRGELFF.

Only one count was recorded for this clone. The rearrangement links TRBV4-2 to TRBJ2-7, with 9 bases matching TRBD1. The germline V gene has CDR1 LGHNA and CDR2 YNFKEQ. CDR3 length: 15 amino acids. The V and J ends lost 4 bases and 7 bases, in that order; junction bases with no gene match: 11. The DNA of the CDR3 is TGTGCCAGCAGCCCTCGACAGGGGGGGAGCGGGGAGCAGTACTTC. Protein: CASSPRQGGSGEQYF.

The CDR3 DNA sequence: TGTGCCAGCAGCCTTTCGGGGGGGTGGGCGCAGTATTTT. This gives the protein CASSLSGGWAQYF. The chain links TRBV12-3 or TRBV12-4 to TRBJ2-3; 8 bases are shared with TRBD2. The CDR3 is made up of 13 amino acids. J gave up 10 bases and V 6 bases, and 9 bases lay outside the gene matches.

The CDR3 coding sequence is TGTGCCAGCAGCTGGCCCCCCGGCGGACAGGGTTTCTCCGGGGAGCTGTTTTTT. Encoded protein: CASSWPPGGQGFSGELFF. The rearrangement uses TRBV11-2 and TRBJ2-2, with 8 bases that match TRBD1. Germline loops: CDR1 SGHAT, CDR2 FQNNGV. This CDR3 comprises 18 residues. J lost 6 bases, V lost 4 bases, and 16 bases had no gene match.

The V gene is TRBV18, the J gene TRBJ2-2; D is tentatively TRBD1 or TRBD2 (5 bases each). CDR1 and CDR2 (germline): KGHSH, LQKENI. The CDR3 consists of 16 residues. V shed 4 bases and J shed 4 bases, with 16 bases lying between them. CDR3 DNA sequence: TGTGCCAGCTCACAGGGGACGGTTCGAGCCACCGGGGAGCTGTTTTTT. This encodes CASSQGTVRATGELFF.

The genes are TRBV2 and TRBJ2-3; 9 positions match TRBD2. The V gene's germline CDR1 is SNHLY and CDR2 FYNNEI. The V and J ends lost 5 bases and 0 bases, in that order; junction bases with no gene match: 12. The CDR3 contains 18 residues. CDR3 region: CASSRNSGGIISTDTQYF. Written as DNA, the CDR3 is TGTGCCAGCAGTAGAAATAGCGGGGGCATAATTAGCACAGATACGCAGTATTTT. Together with reference TRBV2 and TRBJ2-3, the CDR3 gives the full variable domain: EPEVTQTPSHQVTQMGQEVILRCVPISNHLYFYWYRQILGQKVEFLVSFYNNEISEKSEIFDDQFSVERPDGSNFTLKIRSTKLEDSAMYFCASSRNSGGIISTDTQYFGPGTRLTVL.

V gene TRBV7-2 combines with J gene TRBJ1-4; D is perhaps TRBD1 (5 bases). The CDR3 totals 15 residues. Germline V gene data show CDR1 as SGHTA and CDR2 as FQGNSA. V lost 0 bases and J 9 bases, leaving 14 bases between the germline ends. CDR3 bases: TGTGCCAGCAGCTTAGCAAGCCCAGGGTTGAAAAAACTGTTTTTT. Encoded protein: CASSLASPGLKKLFF.

The chain is built from TRBV27 and TRBJ2-3; TRBD2 matches at 9 bases. CDR3 length: 16 residues. With 5 bases clipped from V and 2 bases from J, the junction kept 8 bases outside the gene matches. Germline V gene data show CDR1 as MNHEY and CDR2 as SMNVEV (reference sequence). The CDR3 DNA follows: TGTGCCAGCAGTCTTATAGCGGGGGAGATCACAGATACGCAGTATTTT. This gives the protein CASSLIAGEITDTQYF.

The CDR3 loop is CASSKGPGANTGELFF. The DNA for the CDR3 is TGTGCCAGCAGCAAAGGGCCCGGGGCGAACACCGGGGAGCTGTTTTTT. The chain employs TRBV7-8 and TRBJ2-2, with a possible D match to TRBD2 (5 bases). CDR1 is SGHVS, CDR2 FQNEAQ, per germline. CDR3 length equals 16 residues. Trimming removed 5 bases from V and 0 bases from J, with 13 bases in between.